This TCR beta chain came from a study of T cell responses to AZD1222 COVID-19 vaccine (dated by TCRdb to 2020 to 2023). The study in broad terms: AZD1222 recipients whose second dose came at about 4 weeks and those whose second dose came at about 12 weeks were combined into one group, since spike-specific TCR depth and breadth did not differ between the two schedules. A total of 233 trial participants underwent TCR sequencing, of whom approximately 210 received two doses of AZD1222 and some 25 received two doses of the MenACWY control vaccine. Trial participants were enrolled into age subgroups of 18-55, 56-69 and 70-plus years, which contained 148, 28 and 57 TCR-sequenced participants, respectively. General findings and caveats noted by the study authors: Reportedly, close to half of the unique spike-specific TCRs recognized epitopes lying outside the regions that are mutated in the B.1.351 and B.1.1.7 variants. A significant rise in spike-specific TCR breadth and depth was observed after two AZD1222 doses relative to day 0 and relative to MenACWY recipients. The vaccine-associated CD4 TCRs covered the entire spike protein, and the dominant responses fell in regions 160-218 and 743-854. Because no samples from the day 14 peak response were available, repertoires could be characterized only after the peak T cell response. Conclusions about previously exposed vaccinees are limited because only five or six AZD1222 recipients were SARS-CoV-2 seropositive at baseline. The 56-69-year group was small, and its depth increase did not reach significance, likely because of low power. Participants were mostly white British and included more females than males, and it was suggested by the authors that clonal diversity may have been underestimated.

The time point tag for this specimen amounts to: baseline before first vaccination. Vaccinee samples were obtained from the UK trials COV001 and COV002, which included a single-blind randomized controlled phase 2/3 trial of AZD1222 (ChAdOx1 nCoV-19) in healthy adults. Trial participant PBMC samples were collected at day 0 and day 28 after the second dose for TCRbeta chain sequencing. From cysteine to phenylalanine, the CDR3 is 13 amino acids long. The sequence is cut down to CDR3 DNA, 39 bases in frame from base 1. V is pared back by 1 base and J by 7 bases, with 10 bases lying between the germline termini. Comments on this clone: Which antigen it targets is not known. No qualities accompany the bases; no much larger clone lies one base away.

The CDR3 regions of human TCRbeta chains were subjected to immunosequencing. The paper's data handling went like this. TCRs in the repertoires were compared against a reference library of SARS-CoV-2-specific TCRs that had been generated with the MIRA antigen-specificity platform. Breadth was defined as the fraction of unique TCRs that were SARS-CoV-2-associated, and depth was defined as the fraction of total T cells that were SARS-CoV-2-associated. Using the MIRA data, each spike-specific TCR was assigned both to the spike region to which the TCR was reactive and to a CD4 or CD8 class. Log10-transformed breadth and depth values were compared by one-way ANOVA with Sidak's multiple comparisons tests. As stored in TCRdb, this immuneACCESS dataset retains in-frame rearrangements with V and J assigned. A fraction of the clones does not appear; measured against another copy, unresolved V genes explain less than half of the discrepancy, and the remainder lacks a known reason. Clonal size and the V and J genes are those of that table, whereas D and trimming came from the DNA. The sample table holds 150,000 to 200,000 clones, of which 85% to 95% were seen once. Jointly, the top ten make up about 1.2% of the sample.

The clonotype originates from an adult in good health. The source material was peripheral blood, sampled on day 0 of AZD1222 vaccination. The V gene is TRBV12-3 or TRBV12-4 and the J gene is TRBJ1-1; no D gene call is confident. For the CDR3, the sequence is CASSLVPSFEAFF. The DNA sequence is TGTGCCAGCAGTTTAGTCCCATCTTTTGAAGCTTTCTTT.